Below are 10 T cell receptor beta chains sequenced from a single sample in a study of regulatory and conventional T cells in RAG deficiency. The data were produced by immunoSEQ multiplex PCR, yet TCRdb's version contains in-frame clones alone and is incomplete. In the table there are roughly 45,000 clones, 70% to 90% of which are singletons. The sorted conventional CD4+ T cells were CD25-low and CD127-high, with genomic DNA sequenced. These data also featured in a second study, about regulatory T cells. As that report states: Primers: 52 TRBV forward and 13 TRBJ reverse.

The sequenced sample was CD4+ effector T cells sorted from blood. These receptors were collected from a human donor in good health.

V and J are TRBV6-1 and TRBJ1-1, with 8 bases fitting TRBD1. Germline CDR1 is MNHNS and CDR2 is SASEGT. This CDR3 region has 15 residues. The trim removed 5 bases at V and 6 bases at J, leaving 11 bases unmatched. CDR3: CASSKDRARTAEAFF. CDR3 DNA: TGTGCCAGCAGTAAGGACAGGGCGAGAACGGCTGAAGCTTTCTTT.

The rearrangement uses TRBV6-5 and TRBJ1-2; the match to TRBD1 covers 8 bases. Germline V gene data show CDR1 as MNHEY and CDR2 as SVGAGI. CDR3 length: 13 residues. V was pared by 4 bases and J by 7 bases, with 5 bases of the junction left unmatched. In nucleotides, the CDR3 is TGTGCCAGCAGTTGGGGACAGGTAAGTGGCTACACCTTC. Protein: CASSWGQVSGYTF.

The chain carries TRBV6-1 and TRBJ2-3; D remains ambiguous. The germline gives CDR1 MNHNS, CDR2 SASEGT. This CDR3 spans 15 amino acids. V was cut by 5 bases and J by 1 base, with 13 bases left in between. The CDR3 protein is CASSKISGGTDTQYF. CDR3 in DNA: TGTGCCAGCAGTAAGATTAGTGGGGGCACAGATACGCAGTATTTT.

The chain recombines TRBV2 with TRBJ2-1; TRBD1 aligns across 8 bases. V shed 1 base, J shed 4 bases, and the junction held 3 bases outside the gene matches. Germline values: CDR1 SNHLY, CDR2 FYNNEI. The CDR3 has 15 amino acids. This CDR3 reads CASSEDRGAYNEQFF. CDR3 DNA: TGTGCCAGCAGTGAAGACAGGGGGGCGTACAATGAGCAGTTCTTC.

V usage is TRBV29-1 and J usage is TRBJ1-2; TRBD1 is a possible D gene (6 bases). Trimming took off 7 bases at V and 6 bases at J, with 15 bases between the two ends. The CDR3 length is 12 residues. The V gene's germline CDR1 is SQVTM and CDR2 ANQGSEA. CDR3 loop: CSATNSGDGYTF. CDR3 nucleotide sequence: TGCAGCGCAACTAACTCAGGGGATGGCTACACCTTC.

This clone is a singleton in its sample. Distinct nucleotide sequences in the sample also encode this CDR3. The chain carries TRBV7-3 and TRBJ2-3; 13 nucleotides line up with TRBD2. The CDR3 consists of 16 residues. Germline-derived CDR1 and CDR2 are SGHTA and FQGTGA. The junction had 4 bases not matched to a gene; V was cut back by 5 bases and J by 2 bases. The chain's CDR3 is CASSPGTSGDTDTQYF. The DNA for the CDR3 is TGTGCCAGCAGCCCAGGGACTAGCGGGGACACAGATACGCAGTATTTT.

The chain carries TRBV28 and TRBJ2-7; 7 nucleotides agree with TRBD2. The CDR3 length is 15 residues. The V gene end was trimmed by 10 bases and the J gene end by 1 base; junction bases not matched to a gene: 13. Germline CDR1 and CDR2: MDHEN and SYDVKM. CDR3 coding DNA: TGTGCCATCAAGCCGACCGGGAGGATATCCTACGAGCAGTACTTC. Amino acid sequence: CAIKPTGRISYEQYF.

V and J are TRBV4-1 and TRBJ2-3; the D is unclear. V was trimmed by 3 bases and J by 0 bases, leaving 10 bases between them. Germline CDR1 is MGHRA and CDR2 is YSYEKL. The CDR3 has 15 residues. The CDR3 reads CASSHQGPSTDTQYF. The CDR3 DNA reads as TGCGCCAGCAGCCATCAAGGCCCTAGCACAGATACGCAGTATTTT.

Only a few counts were recorded for this clone. The V gene is TRBV2, the J gene TRBJ2-2, with D perhaps assigned TRBD1 or TRBD2 (5 bases each). In germline, CDR1 is SNHLY, CDR2 FYNNEI. The V gene lost 2 bases and the J gene lost 6 bases, with 13 bases spanning the gap. The CDR3 totals 15 residues. The CDR3 reads CASSERSRDAGELFF. In DNA, the CDR3 is TGTGCCAGCAGTGAAAGGTCCAGGGACGCCGGGGAGCTGTTTTTT.

This clone has a single count. The chain joins TRBV27 to TRBJ2-7, with 7 bases lining up with TRBD2. The CDR3 consists of 16 residues. V trimming: 6 bases; J trimming: 3 bases; junction bases outside the gene matches: 14. The germline V gene has CDR1 MNHEY and CDR2 SMNVEV (reference sequence). The CDR3, as DNA: TGTGCCAGCAGGGTTGGGGGGGACTATGGACTCTACGAGCAGTACTTC. It translates to CASRVGGDYGLYEQYF.